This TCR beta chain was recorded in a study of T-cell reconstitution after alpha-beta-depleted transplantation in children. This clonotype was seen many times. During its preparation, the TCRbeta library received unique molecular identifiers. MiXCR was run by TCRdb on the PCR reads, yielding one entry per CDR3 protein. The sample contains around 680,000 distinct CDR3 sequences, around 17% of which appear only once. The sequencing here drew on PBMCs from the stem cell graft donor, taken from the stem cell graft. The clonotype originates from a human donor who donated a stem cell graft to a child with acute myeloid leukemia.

CDR3 sequence reads: CSVERTGLSDTDTQYF. In DNA form, the CDR3 reads TGCAGCGTTGAGCGGACAGGTCTCTCCGACACAGATACGCAGTATTTT. The V gene is TRBV29-1, the J gene TRBJ2-3, with TRBD1 matching over 7 bases. The CDR3 loop spans 16 amino acids. Trimming removed 3 bases from V and 2 bases from J; junction bases left unmatched: 11. Germline-derived CDR1 and CDR2 are SQVTM and ANQGSEA.